These 2 T cell receptor beta chains came from one sample sequenced in a study of blood T cell repertoires in COVID-19. Here immunoSEQ multiplex PCR was the method, and the copy in TCRdb shows in-frame clones only, minus some. The data show about 44,000 clones, with around 84% seen just once and around two fifths held by the top ten. Sequenced sample: peripheral blood. The receptors stem from a human donor in a cohort sampled during active COVID-19.

The CDR3, as DNA: TGCGCCAGCAGCCAAGAGGCTAGCGGGGTCCCAGGGGATGAGCAGTTCTTC. Protein product: CASSQEASGVPGDEQFF. V usage is TRBV4-3 and J usage is TRBJ2-1, with 9 bases aligning to TRBD2. The J segment lost 8 bases and the V segment lost 0 bases, leaving 11 bases of the junction unmatched. Germline loops: CDR1 LGHNA, CDR2 YSLEER. This CDR3 has 17 amino acids.

The rearrangement joins TRBV4-1 to TRBJ2-5, with no clear D. CDR3 size: 13 residues. Germline V gene lookup returns CDR1 MGHRA and CDR2 YSYEKL. The V end lost 1 base, the J end lost 5 bases, and 8 bases lay between the germline ends. In nucleotides, the CDR3 is TGCGCCAGCAGCCAAGTCCGTCGGGAGACCCAGTACTTC. Protein sequence: CASSQVRRETQYF.